One sample yielded the 9 T cell receptor beta chains listed below, sequenced in a study of CD8+CD57+ T cells in acquired aplastic anemia. All patients picked for sequencing had shown, by flow cytometry, an expansion of CD8+CD57+ cells. CDR3 and TCR beta VDJ profiling relied on genomic DNA as the template. MiXCR was run by TCRdb on the reads, yielding one entry per CDR3 protein. In the table there are about 160,000 distinct CDR3 sequences, approximately 51% of which are singletons. Sequenced sample: sorted CD4+, CD8+, or CD8+CD57+ T cells (not recorded which) from PBMCs. Receptor source: a human donor with aplastic anemia.

This clonotype has more than one count but fewer than ten. The rearrangement uses TRBV25-1 and TRBJ2-7; D ambiguous. The CDR3 is 15 amino acids. CDR1 and CDR2 from the germline V gene are MGHDK and SYGVNS. Trimming pared 3 bases from V and 5 bases from J, leaving 17 bases between. This CDR3 is CASSEASLGRNEQYF. The DNA for the CDR3 is TGTGCCAGCAGTGAGGCATCTCTAGGACGCAACGAGCAGTACTTC.

In regard to this clonotype: A junction end diverges from the germline sequence, so it may reflect a read error. The chain joins TRBV10-3 to TRBJ1-4; no clear D gene. The CDR3 consists of 14 residues. Per germline, CDR1 ENHRY and CDR2 SYGVKD. DNA for the CDR3: TGTGCCAGCAGTTACTCGTTTAAGGCTAGCTGTCTGTTTTTT. It specifies CASSYSFKASCLFF.

The chain has TRBV6-1 and TRBJ2-7; 7 bases line up with TRBD1. Germline CDR1 reads MNHNS; CDR2 reads SASEGT. The CDR3 has 14 amino acids. Unmatched junction bases numbered 5, after V lost 6 bases and J lost 0 bases. CDR3: CASRGQESSYEQYF. Written as DNA, the CDR3 is TGTGCCAGCAGAGGACAGGAAAGCTCCTACGAGCAGTACTTC.

This clonotype was picked up one time. Written as DNA, the CDR3 is TGTGCCACCAGTGCGGGAGATACGCAGTATTTT. Residues: CATSAGDTQYF. This chain joins TRBV24-1 and TRBJ2-3; no firm D call. Trimming pared 5 bases from V and 5 bases from J, leaving 4 bases between. CDR1 KGHDR and CDR2 SFDVKD come from the germline V gene. The CDR3 spans 11 residues.

The chain combines TRBV19 with TRBJ1-1; D call uncertain. With 4 bases removed from V and 7 bases from J, the gap between germline ends came to 10 bases. Germline assignment: CDR1 LNHDA and CDR2 SQIVND (reference sequence). The CDR3 has 12 amino acids. The CDR3 region has the DNA TGTGCCAGTAGTACGGGCCACGATGAAGCTTTCTTT. Amino acids: CASSTGHDEAFF.

This clonotype was counted only a few times. V and J are TRBV15 and TRBJ1-1, with D uncertain. This CDR3 comprises 14 residues. V lost 6 bases to trimming and J lost 2 bases, with 13 bases between them. Per the germline V gene, CDR1 is LNHNV and CDR2 is YYDKDF (reference sequence). CDR3 region: CATRKKTDNTEAFF. The CDR3 nucleotides are TGTGCCACCAGAAAAAAGACGGACAACACTGAAGCTTTCTTT.

V usage is TRBV19 and J usage is TRBJ2-3, with 11 bases matching TRBD2. Per the germline V gene, CDR1 is LNHDA and CDR2 is SQIVND (reference sequence). The CDR3 is 16 amino acids. J gave up 2 bases and V 3 bases, and 4 bases lay outside the gene matches. CDR3 in DNA: TGTGCCAGTAGTATCCGGACTAGCGGGTACACAGATACGCAGTATTTT. It yields the protein CASSIRTSGYTDTQYF.

This clonotype was recorded a few times. V gene TRBV15 combines with J gene TRBJ1-5; maybe TRBD1 (5 bases). Trimming pared 4 bases from V and 0 bases from J, leaving 10 bases between. This CDR3 is built from 15 residues. Germline loops: CDR1 LNHNV, CDR2 YYDKDF (reference sequence). CDR3 bases: TGTGCCACCAGCATGGGGGACCTTAGCAATCAGCCCCAGCATTTT. Translating gives CATSMGDLSNQPQHF.

This clonotype was observed many times. J is TRBJ1-2 and V is TRBV9; a weak D match, TRBD1 (6 bases). This CDR3 comprises 18 residues. With 0 bases removed from V and 0 bases from J, the gap between germline ends came to 18 bases. CDR1 is SGDLS and CDR2 is YYNGEE in the germline V gene. The CDR3 DNA reads TGTGCCAGCAGCGTAGGGTGGGGACAAACTGCTACTAACTATGGCTACACCTTC. Its protein product is CASSVGWGQTATNYGYTF.